Presented here are 19 T cell receptor beta chains from one specimen sequenced in a study of glioma-infiltrating T cells (dated by TCRdb to between 2015 and 2016). This sample was sequenced with an Illumina MiSeq. TCR alpha and beta CDR3 regions were amplified with the iRepertoire nested amplicon-rescue multiplex PCR (arm-PCR) platform from RNA. Clones were called with MiXCR by TCRdb after fastp trimmed the public reads at Q25, and only in-frame beta chains were retained. Rows with one shared CDR3 protein collapse into an entry with the most common genes and DNA. The sample table contains tens of thousands of distinct CDR3 sequences; only one count was recorded for roughly 39% of them. 35% to 40% of the sample belongs to the ten largest clones. The sequenced material came from glioma tissue, nonneoplastic brain tissue, or PBMCs (not recorded which). The receptors derive from a human donor with low-grade glioma or glioblastoma, undergoing nonglioma brain surgery, or in good health (not recorded which).

This clonotype came up many times. V gene TRBV7-2 combines with J gene TRBJ2-5, with 13 bases fitting TRBD2. The CDR3 extends over 17 amino acids. Germline lookup yields CDR1 SGHTA and CDR2 FQGNSA. The ends lost 3 bases at V and 2 bases at J; junction bases unmatched: 6. This CDR3 reads CASSLGLAGWTQETQYF. The CDR3, as DNA: TGTGCCAGCAGCTTGGGACTAGCGGGATGGACGCAAGAGACCCAGTACTTC.

This clonotype has just one count. A single base separates this from a much larger clone, so it may be a read error. The chain has TRBV29-1 and TRBJ2-5, with D perhaps matching TRBD2 (6 bases). From germline, CDR1 is SQVTM and CDR2 ANQGSEA. The CDR3 extends over 12 amino acids. CDR3 DNA: TGCAGCGGACTGGGACTTGGTGAGACCCAGCACTTC. Its protein is CSGLGLGETQHF.

Points on this clonotype: Because the CDR3 is missing its conserved closing phenylalanine or tryptophan, this is likely a read error. The chain uses TRBV27 and TRBJ2-1; D is possibly TRBD2 (6 bases). CDR1 and CDR2 from the germline V gene are MNHEY and SMNVEV (reference sequence). CDR3 length equals 13 residues. V lost 8 bases to trimming and J lost 10 bases, with 18 bases between them. CDR3 sequence reads: CASRGSSDDEQFV. DNA of the CDR3: TGTGCCAGCCGCGGCTCTAGCGACGACGAGCAGTTCGTC.

This clonotype has only a few counts. A much larger clone is a single base away; this may be a read error. The gene calls are TRBV2 and TRBJ1-3; possible D gene TRBD1, 5 bases. The CDR3 is made up of 14 amino acids. CDR1 is SNHLY and CDR2 is FYNNEI in the germline V gene. The CDR3 region has the DNA TGTGCCAGCAATTGGGCAGGGTCCGGAAACACCGTATATTTT. This translates into CASNWAGSGNTVYF.

This clonotype was found many times. The V and J genes are TRBV14 and TRBJ1-1; D uncertain. The V end was cut by 0 bases, the J end by 5 bases, with 4 bases between. The CDR3 length is 12 residues. Germline V gene lookup returns CDR1 SGHDN and CDR2 FVKESK. In nucleotides, the CDR3 is TGTGCCAGCAGCCAAGAATGGACTGAAGCTTTCTTT. Its protein is CASSQEWTEAFF.

The chain uses TRBV9 and TRBJ1-1, with TRBD1 as a possible D gene (6 bases). The germline gives CDR1 SGDLS, CDR2 YYNGEE. With 2 bases removed from V and 4 bases from J, the gap between germline ends came to 15 bases. This CDR3 region has 15 residues. CDR3 region: CASSVEQGLGTEAFF. For the CDR3, the DNA is TGTGCCAGCAGCGTTGAACAGGGTTTAGGCACTGAAGCTTTCTTT.

This clonotype was seen repeatedly, ten times or more. The CDR3, as DNA: TGTGCCAGCAGCTACCGGCGGGGGGGGTACGAGCAGTACTTC. Translated: CASSYRRGGYEQYF. The J gene is TRBJ2-7, the V gene TRBV28; 9 bases are a match to TRBD2. The V gene's germline CDR1 is MDHEN and CDR2 SYDVKM. There are 14 residues in the CDR3. The V and J ends lost 6 bases and 4 bases, in that order; junction bases with no gene match: 7. Based on the CDR3 plus reference TRBV28 and TRBJ2-7, the full variable domain is DVKVTQSSRYLVKRTGEKVFLECVQDMDHENMFWYRQDPGLGLRLIYFSYDVKMKEKGDIPEGYSVSREKKERFSLILESASTNQTSMYLCASSYRRGGYEQYFGPGTRLTVT.

In regard to this clonotype: A clone one base away is much larger, so this may be a read error. The genes are TRBV20-1 and TRBJ2-3, with D perhaps matching TRBD2 (5 bases). CDR1 and CDR2 (germline): DFQATT, SNEGSKA (reference sequence). This CDR3 contains 13 residues. The CDR3 nucleotides are TGCAGTGCCCCCTTGAGCGGAGCAGATACGCTGTATTTT. It specifies CSAPLSGADTLYF.

This clonotype has a count of ten or more. This chain connects TRBV19 to TRBJ2-7; no firm D call. This CDR3 is 12 amino acids long. Trimming took off 5 bases at V and 3 bases at J, with 8 bases between the two ends. Germline CDR1 LNHDA, CDR2 SQIVND (reference sequence). In nucleotides, the CDR3 is TGTGCCAGTAGTTCGGTGAGCTACGAGCAGTACTTC. Its protein is CASSSVSYEQYF.

About this clonotype: A junction boundary mismatches the germline segment, possibly from a read error. The chain couples TRBV7-9 to TRBJ2-2, with D possibly matching TRBD1 (6 bases). The CDR3 length is 15 residues. Germline V gene data show CDR1 as SEHNR and CDR2 as FQNEAQ (reference sequence). CDR3 nucleotides: TGTGCCAGCAGATTAGCTGGGACAAACACTGGGGAGCTGTTTTTT. It is translated as CASRLAGTNTGELFF.

Turning to this clonotype: A much larger clone differs from this one at a single base, so this may be a read error. The chain links TRBV6-2 or TRBV6-3 to TRBJ1-3, with D unclear. Germline V gene sequence: CDR1 MNHEY, CDR2 SVGEGT. CDR3 length: 16 residues. As DNA, the CDR3 is TGTGCCAGCAGCAAAAGGATCGGCACCTCTGGAACCACCATATATTTT. As protein: CASSKRIGTSGTTIYF.

This clonotype was seen ten or more times. The rearrangement joins TRBV5-1 to TRBJ2-7, with 9 nucleotides matching TRBD1. The germline V gene has CDR1 SGHRS and CDR2 YFSETQ. With V trimmed by 3 bases and J by 5 bases, 6 bases remained unmatched. This CDR3 region has 14 residues. The CDR3: CASSYRDRVNEQYF. The CDR3 bases are TGCGCCAGCAGCTACCGGGACAGGGTGAACGAGCAGTACTTC.

The rearrangement joins TRBV28 to TRBJ2-1; 10 bases map to TRBD1. The length of the CDR3 is 15 residues. Germline V gene data show CDR1 as MDHEN and CDR2 as SYDVKM. The ends lost 6 bases at V and 10 bases at J; junction bases unmatched: 12. The CDR3 DNA sequence: TGTGCCAGCAGCCCAGTGGGGACAGGGGACTACGAGCAGTTCTTC. Translation: CASSPVGTGDYEQFF.

The V gene is TRBV20-1, the J gene TRBJ2-5; a possible D gene is TRBD2 (5 bases). This CDR3 has 16 amino acids. The germline gives CDR1 DFQATT, CDR2 SNEGSKA (reference sequence). Trimming removed 6 bases from V and 5 bases from J, with 25 bases in between. In nucleotides, the CDR3 is TGCAGTGCCAGTAGTCCGCGGGCCTCGCTCGGGGAGACCCAGTACTTC. Protein product: CSASSPRASLGETQYF.

Concerning this clonotype itself: Its ends do not fully match the called genes, so a read error is possible. V and J are TRBV4-2 and TRBJ2-7; TRBD2 aligns across 9 bases. The CDR3 covers 14 residues. CDR1 and CDR2 from the germline V gene are LGHNA and YNFKEQ. This CDR3 is CASSVSGSTYEKYF. CDR3 in DNA: TGTGCCAGCAGCGTTAGCGGGAGCACATACGAGAAGTACTTC.

This clonotype has at least ten counts. The rearrangement uses TRBV3-1 and TRBJ1-2; D remains ambiguous. This CDR3 has 14 amino acids. CDR1 is LGHDT, CDR2 YNNKEL, per germline (reference sequence). V lost 7 bases and J lost 5, with 17 bases in between. The CDR3 bases are TGTGCCAGCACCAGGACGGTTTCAGAATATGGCTACACCTTC. As protein: CASTRTVSEYGYTF.

About this clonotype itself: A much larger clone sits a single nucleotide away, making a read error possible. The chain is built from TRBV10-3 and TRBJ2-1; the match to TRBD2 covers 10 bases. CDR3 size: 17 residues. Trimming cost V 0 bases and J 2 bases; bases outside gene matches: 4. Germline V CDR1 and CDR2: ENHRY, SYGVKD. The CDR3 nucleotides are TGTGCCATCAGTGAGTCATGGCTAGCGGGGGCCTACAATGAGCAGTTCTTC. This encodes CAISESWLAGAYNEQFF.

This clonotype was observed many times. The rearrangement uses TRBV7-9 and TRBJ2-3; D is possibly TRBD1 or TRBD2 (5 bases each). Trimming removed 5 bases from V and 6 bases from J, with 18 bases in between. The germline gives CDR1 SEHNR, CDR2 FQNEAQ (reference sequence). The CDR3 consists of 15 residues. CDR3 DNA: TGTGCCAGCAGCCCCCGGGACCGACGACAGGATACGCAGTATTTT. It translates to CASSPRDRRQDTQYF.

This clonotype was picked up a small number of times. The chain is built from TRBV10-2 and TRBJ1-1; unclear D gene. Germline assignment: CDR1 WSHSY and CDR2 SAAADI. The CDR3 loop spans 16 amino acids. The V gene lost 1 base and the J gene lost 0 bases, with 12 bases spanning the gap. The CDR3 nucleotides are TGCGCCAGCAGTGAGTTTGGCAGGCCCATGAACACTGAAGCTTTCTTT. Amino acid sequence: CASSEFGRPMNTEAFF.